This T cell receptor beta chain was profiled in a study of molecular identifiers for immune sequencing clone quantification. As concerns this clonotype: A much larger clone lies one base from this, so it may be a read error. This is likely a read error, given that the CDR3 carries no conserved phenylalanine or tryptophan at its end.

In TCRdb, the PCR reads were re-called with MiXCR into one record per CDR3 protein. The sample has nearly 650,000 distinct CDR3 sequences, about 25% seen once. CDR1 and CDR2 (germline): SGDLS, YYNGEE. Trimming took off 3 bases at V and 0 bases at J, with 8 bases between the two ends. The length of the CDR3 is 14 residues. What was sequenced was naive CD8+ T cells from blood, with Jurkat cell RNA spiked in. Subset indicated: FACS-sorted CD8+CD4-CCR7+CD45RA+ naive T cells. This rearrangement joins TRBV9 to TRBJ2-3; D is uncertain. The clonotype originates from a human donor in good health. Some libraries in this study had Jurkat cell RNA spiked in. As DNA, the CDR3 is TGTGCCAGCAGCGACCCCGGAAGCACAGATACGCAGTATTCT. Residues: CASSDPGSTDTQYS.